This is a list of T cell receptor beta chains from one sample in a study of blood T cells in healthy people across ages. TCRdb redid the calling of the 5' RACE reads with MiXCR, one entry per CDR3 protein. The sample consists of hundreds of thousands of distinct CDR3 sequences, under 40% of them appearing once. The specimen sequenced was blood. These receptors originate from a man aged 18 to 29 in good health. Both conserved end residues are part of each CDR3. D genes are given only for firm matches. Not every row has a clone size; where given, it reads once, few, many or a size class.

v_gene	abundance	d_gene	j_gene	CDR3aa	CDR3nt
TRBV6-2/TRBV6-3	few	TRBD2	TRBJ2-3	CASSTGTRVQYF	TGTGCCAGCAGTACAGGGACTAGGGTGCAGTATTTT
TRBV2	NA	NA	TRBJ1-1	CASSRGANEAFF	TGTGCCAGCAGTCGAGGGGCGAATGAAGCTTTCTTT
TRBV4-3	NA	NA	TRBJ2-7	CASSQDLQAGINEQYF	TGCGCCAGCAGCCAAGATCTCCAAGCAGGGATCAACGAGCAGTACTTC
TRBV5-1	many	NA	TRBJ2-5	CASSYGSYQETQYF	TGCGCCAGCAGCTACGGGTCGTACCAAGAGACCCAGTACTTC
TRBV27	few	NA	TRBJ2-7	CASRLVGTGPYEQYF	TGTGCCAGCAGACTGGTGGGTACAGGGCCGTACGAGCAGTACTTC
TRBV29-1	NA	NA	TRBJ1-2	CSVDSELSYGHTF	TGCAGCGTTGACTCGGAACTGAGCTATGGCCACACCTTC
TRBV10-3	many	NA	TRBJ2-1	CAISGLVNEQFF	TGTGCCATCAGTGGACTAGTCAATGAGCAGTTCTTC
TRBV20-1	NA	NA	TRBJ2-1	CSASSGRPYNEQFF	TGCAGTGCCTCCTCGGGGCGCCCCTACAATGAGCAGTTCTTC
TRBV29-1	few	NA	TRBJ1-2	CSVGEPPYGYTF	TGCAGCGTTGGGGAGCCACCCTATGGCTACACCTTC
TRBV5-1	NA	NA	TRBJ2-1	CASSLGLGLGGEQFF	TGCGCCAGCAGCTTGGGACTAGGGCTAGGGGGTGAGCAGTTCTTC
TRBV12-3/TRBV12-4	few	TRBD1	TRBJ1-5	CATKQGSSNQPQHF	TGTGCCACCAAACAGGGGTCTAGCAATCAGCCCCAGCATTTT
TRBV13	NA	NA	TRBJ2-7	CASSLSDSSYEQYF	TGTGCCAGCAGCTTGTCCGACAGCTCCTACGAGCAGTACTTC
TRBV29-1	few	NA	TRBJ2-2	CSAGRFTGELFF	TGCAGCGCAGGGAGGTTCACCGGGGAGCTGTTTTTT
TRBV12-3/TRBV12-4	many	TRBD1	TRBJ1-2	CATALDREYGYTF	TGTGCCACAGCACTCGACAGGGAGTATGGCTACACCTTC
TRBV12-3/TRBV12-4	NA	TRBD1	TRBJ1-1	CASSGTGGWTEAFF	TGTGCCAGCAGTGGTACAGGGGGTTGGACTGAAGCTTTCTTT
TRBV14	NA	NA	TRBJ2-2	CASSLPGGDTNTGELFF	TGTGCCAGCAGCCTTCCGGGTGGGGACACGAACACCGGGGAGCTGTTTTTT
TRBV5-6	NA	NA	TRBJ2-1	CASSNEVGANSTKETQFF	TGTGCCAGCAGCAACGAGGTAGGGGCCAACTCAACAAAAGAGACCCAGTTCTTC
TRBV14	NA	NA	TRBJ1-2	CASSEKPVYGYTF	TGTGCCAGCAGCGAAAAGCCAGTCTATGGCTACACCTTC
TRBV12-3/TRBV12-4	NA	TRBD2	TRBJ2-5	CASSPQGLAGPLQETQYF	TGTGCCAGCAGCCCCCAAGGACTAGCGGGACCTCTACAAGAGACCCAGTACTTC
TRBV6-6	NA	TRBD2	TRBJ2-7	CASRTGTSGVREQYF	TGTGCCAGCAGGACCGGGACTAGCGGGGTTCGCGAGCAGTACTTC
TRBV7-2	NA	NA	TRBJ2-7	CASSYDTKPYEQYF	TGTGCCAGCAGCTATGACACCAAACCCTACGAGCAGTACTTC
TRBV7-9	many	TRBD2	TRBJ2-5	CASSWGLAEETQYF	TGTGCCAGCAGCTGGGGACTAGCGGAAGAGACCCAGTACTTC
TRBV4-2	NA	NA	TRBJ1-1	CASSLFGEGDTEAFF	TGTGCCAGCAGCCTCTTTGGCGAAGGGGACACTGAAGCTTTCTTT
TRBV12-3/TRBV12-4	NA	NA	TRBJ1-1	CASSVGTFGGEAFF	TGTGCCAGCAGTGTAGGGACCTTTGGGGGAGAAGCTTTCTTT
TRBV12-3/TRBV12-4	NA	NA	TRBJ2-1	CASSINWRGNNEQFF	TGTGCCAGCAGTATTAACTGGAGGGGAAACAATGAGCAGTTCTTC
TRBV9	few	NA	TRBJ2-1	CASSARGRSAQFF	TGTGCCAGCAGTGCCCGGGGGAGGTCTGCGCAGTTCTTC
TRBV27	NA	NA	TRBJ1-6	CASTEGWLSPLHF	TGTGCCAGCACCGAAGGGTGGTTGTCACCCCTCCACTTT
TRBV30	few	NA	TRBJ2-6	CAWSVPGANVLTF	TGTGCCTGGAGTGTACCTGGGGCCAACGTCCTGACTTTC
TRBV4-1	NA	NA	TRBJ2-1	CASSPIGRKGNEQFF	TGCGCCAGCAGCCCTATTGGAAGGAAGGGGAATGAGCAGTTCTTC
TRBV20-1	NA	NA	TRBJ2-7	CSARDLRGNSYEQYF	TGCAGTGCTAGAGATTTGCGGGGAAACTCCTACGAGCAGTACTTC
TRBV20-1	NA	NA	TRBJ2-2	CSARDSTKRSTGELFF	TGCAGTGCTAGAGACAGCACTAAGAGGAGCACCGGGGAGCTGTTTTTT
TRBV19	NA	TRBD1	TRBJ1-1	CASRTGGAGTEAFF	TGTGCCAGTAGGACAGGGGGCGCGGGAACTGAAGCTTTCTTT
TRBV7-2	NA	TRBD2	TRBJ2-5	CASRHPSGSTNEQYF	TGTGCCAGCAGACACCCTAGCGGGAGCACCAATGAGCAGTACTTC
TRBV20-1	many	NA	TRBJ2-5	CSARTRAKGETQYF	TGCAGTGCTAGAACAAGAGCGAAGGGTGAGACCCAGTACTTC
TRBV15	once	TRBD2	TRBJ2-3	CATSRDAVWTSGPRSDTRYF	TGTGCCACCAGCAGAGATGCAGTTTGGACTAGCGGCCCCAGGTCCGATACGCGGTATTTT
TRBV5-6	NA	TRBD1	TRBJ1-2	CASRFDRGYGYTF	TGTGCCAGCAGGTTTGACAGGGGCTATGGCTACACCTTC
TRBV7-9	few	NA	TRBJ2-7	CASSLRGYYGEQYF	TGTGCCAGCAGCTTGAGGGGCTATTATGGCGAGCAGTACTTC
TRBV4-1	many	NA	TRBJ2-7	CASSPTTQGSYEQYF	TGCGCCAGCAGCCCGACCACGCAGGGGTCCTACGAGCAGTACTTC
TRBV20-1	few	TRBD2	TRBJ2-2	CSAPRGGSLAGGSGELFF	TGCAGTGCTCCAAGGGGGGGATCCCTAGCGGGGGGGTCCGGGGAGCTGTTTTTT
TRBV28	NA	NA	TRBJ1-2	CASSFVKNYGYTF	TGTGCCAGCAGTTTTGTAAAGAACTATGGCTACACCTTC
TRBV7-6	NA	TRBD1	TRBJ2-7	CASSLVGGSYNEQYF	TGTGCCAGCAGCTTAGTAGGGGGCTCTTACAATGAGCAGTACTTC
TRBV5-1	NA	TRBD2	TRBJ2-1	CASSLETSGANRGQFF	TGCGCCAGCAGCTTGGAGACTAGCGGGGCGAACCGTGGGCAGTTCTTC
TRBV4-2	NA	NA	TRBJ2-3	CASSQQQGVGADTQYF	TGTGCCAGCAGCCAACAACAGGGCGTGGGGGCAGATACGCAGTATTTT
TRBV5-1	few	NA	TRBJ2-2	CASSLGSNTGELFF	TGTGCCAGCAGTCTGGGGTCGAACACCGGGGAGCTGTTTTTT
TRBV7-2	NA	NA	TRBJ1-6	CASSLILGSSYNSPLHF	TGTGCCAGCAGCTTAATTCTCGGGAGCTCCTATAATTCACCCCTCCACTTT
TRBV4-1	NA	TRBD2	TRBJ2-5	CASSTREGFGDEQYF	TGCGCCAGCAGTACCCGGGAGGGGTTTGGGGATGAGCAGTACTTC
TRBV6-6	few	NA	TRBJ2-5	CTSTFTSAGGIVRYF	TGTACCAGCACTTTCACCTCGGCGGGTGGGATTGTCAGGTACTTC
TRBV12-3/TRBV12-4	NA	TRBD1	TRBJ1-1	CASRELDRGVAEAFF	TGTGCCAGCAGGGAATTAGACAGGGGGGTAGCTGAAGCTTTCTTT
TRBV29-1	many	NA	TRBJ2-7	CSVECQGSYEQYF	TGCAGCGTTGAGTGTCAGGGTTCCTACGAGCAGTACTTC
TRBV2	few	TRBD1	TRBJ1-4	CASSTDRETEKLFF	TGTGCCAGCAGTACAGACAGGGAGACTGAAAAACTGTTTTTT
TRBV4-3	many	NA	TRBJ2-4	CASSQDLRRDIQYF	TGCGCCAGCAGCCAAGACCTCAGGAGGGACATTCAGTACTTC
TRBV2	few	NA	TRBJ1-2	CASSVQDNYGYTF	TGTGCCAGCAGTGTCCAGGACAACTATGGCTACACCTTC
TRBV20-1	NA	TRBD2	TRBJ2-7	CSAKGGLDSYEQYF	TGCAGTGCAAAGGGAGGGCTTGACAGCTACGAGCAGTACTTC
TRBV12-3/TRBV12-4	NA	TRBD1	TRBJ1-5	CASSLGVSRGPEQTSQPQHF	TGTGCCAGCAGTTTAGGAGTGAGCAGGGGGCCAGAGCAGACCAGTCAGCCCCAGCATTTT
TRBV9	NA	TRBD1	TRBJ1-1	CASSVEGTANTDAFF	TGTGCCAGCAGCGTAGAGGGGACAGCGAACACTGACGCTTTCTTT
TRBV2	NA	TRBD1	TRBJ2-1	CASSKTGDNEQFF	TGTGCCAGCAGTAAAACAGGGGACAATGAGCAGTTCTTC
TRBV7-2	many	TRBD2	TRBJ2-1	CASSLTSGAYNEQFF	TGTGCCAGCAGCTTAACTAGCGGGGCCTACAATGAGCAGTTCTTC
TRBV12-3/TRBV12-4	many	NA	TRBJ1-5	CASTPDPRGQPQHF	TGTGCCAGCACCCCGGACCCAAGAGGTCAGCCCCAGCATTTT
TRBV5-1	many	TRBD2	TRBJ2-3	CASSLAEPTDTQYF	TGCGCCAGCAGCCTAGCGGAACCCACAGATACGCAGTATTTT